Presented here are 11 T cell receptor beta chains from one specimen sequenced in a study of control samples from healthy donors and cancer patients. TCRdb's table, derived via immunoSEQ multiplex PCR, lists solely in-frame clones and lacks some. The data contain roughly 92,000 clones, around 87% of them singletons. Input material: blood. The receptors were gathered from a woman aged 50 to 60 in good health.

The V and J genes are TRBV6-5 and TRBJ1-1; no clear D. In germline, CDR1 is MNHEY, CDR2 SVGAGI. The CDR3 runs 13 residues. V shed 6 bases and J shed 2 bases, with 10 bases lying between them. CDR3 loop: CASSLTDNTEAFF. The CDR3 coding sequence is TGTGCCAGCAGCCTGACTGACAACACTGAAGCTTTCTTT.

The V call is TRBV7-9, the J call TRBJ1-2; 7 nucleotides align to TRBD1. The CDR3 runs 14 residues. The germline gives CDR1 SEHNR, CDR2 FQNEAQ (reference sequence). V shed 5 bases and J 4 bases; nucleotides not matched to a gene: 7. The CDR3 is CASSPEGQLYGYTF. CDR3 bases: TGTGCCAGCAGCCCTGAGGGACAGCTCTATGGCTACACCTTC.

J is TRBJ1-1 and V is TRBV7-2; D ambiguous. The CDR3 length is 11 residues. The germline V gene has CDR1 SGHTA and CDR2 FQGNSA. Trimming removed 6 bases from V and 6 bases from J, with 8 bases in between. The CDR3 bases are TGTGCCAGCAGTACGGGAGCTGAAGCTTTCTTT. The encoded protein is CASSTGAEAFF.

The rearrangement links TRBV21-1 to TRBJ2-7; TRBD1 is the table's D call and was not checked against the DNA. TRBV21-1 is a pseudogene. This CDR3 region has 12 residues. CDR3 protein: CASSFQGNEQYF. The CDR3 region has the DNA TGTGCCAGCAGCTTTCAGGGGAACGAGCAGTACTTC.

This clone was counted between two and nine times. This chain uses TRBV19 with TRBJ2-1, with 15 bases that match TRBD2. Germline V gene lookup returns CDR1 LNHDA and CDR2 SQIVND (reference sequence). After removal of 1 base from V and 4 bases from J, the junction contained 2 bases not matched to a gene. This CDR3 region has 17 residues. DNA for the CDR3: TGTGCCAGTAGTATAGGGACTAGCGGGGGGGTTTACAATGAGCAGTTCTTC. Protein: CASSIGTSGGVYNEQFF.

This chain connects TRBV6-6 to TRBJ2-1; D ambiguous. Germline CDR1 is MNHNY and CDR2 is SVGAGI (reference sequence). V lost 8 bases to trimming and J lost 5 bases, with 4 bases between them. This CDR3 is 10 amino acids long. DNA for the CDR3: TGTGCCAGCGTACACAATGAGCAGTTCTTC. Its protein product is CASVHNEQFF.

The rearrangement uses TRBV11-3 and TRBJ2-5, with D tentatively TRBD1 or TRBD2 (5 bases each). Between the trimmed V and J ends, which lost 3 bases and 6 bases, there was a span of 14 bases. Germline V gene lookup returns CDR1 SGHNT and CDR2 YENEEA. The CDR3 totals 14 residues. The DNA for the CDR3 is TGTGCCAGCAGCTTGGGACCGACGCGGAAGACCCAGTACTTC. Its protein is CASSLGPTRKTQYF.

Comments on this clone: This specimen includes other DNA sequences encoding the same CDR3. The J gene is TRBJ2-7, the V gene TRBV4-3, with D tentatively TRBD1 (6 bases). Trimming took 3 bases from V and 0 from J, leaving 12 bases between them. The CDR3 spans 15 residues. Germline loops: CDR1 LGHNA, CDR2 YSLEER. CDR3 protein: CASSQDSSSSYEQYF. CDR3 nucleotide sequence: TGCGCCAGCAGCCAGGACAGTTCGAGCTCCTACGAGCAGTACTTC.

The gene calls are TRBV5-4 and TRBJ2-7; TRBD2 matches 9 bases. Unmatched junction bases numbered 3, after V lost 0 bases and J lost 2 bases. This CDR3 is 15 amino acids long. Germline V gene data show CDR1 as SGHNT and CDR2 as YYREEE (reference sequence). Written as DNA, the CDR3 is TGTGCCAGCAGCTTGGGACTAGCGGCTCCCTACGAGCAGTACTTC. Translation gives CASSLGLAAPYEQYF.

This clone has a single count. The gene calls are TRBV10-3 and TRBJ2-4; D ambiguous. Looked up from germline, CDR1 is ENHRY and CDR2 is SYGVKD. This CDR3 has 13 residues. The V gene lost 8 bases and the J gene lost 10 bases, with 18 bases spanning the gap. The CDR3 protein is CAIGRENSPIQYF. CDR3 bases: TGTGCCATCGGACGAGAAAATAGCCCAATTCAGTACTTC.

The rearrangement links TRBV18 to TRBJ1-1; no firm D call. In germline, CDR1 is KGHSH, CDR2 LQKENI. The CDR3 has 14 amino acids. The V gene lost 3 bases and the J gene lost 1 base, with 9 bases spanning the gap. CDR3 sequence reads: CASSPLVGNTEAFF. CDR3 DNA sequence: TGTGCCAGCTCACCTCTGGTAGGGAACACTGAAGCTTTCTTT.